This T cell receptor beta chain was sequenced for a study of PD-L1 blockade in urothelial cancer. Study as a whole: Atezolizumab 1,200 mg was given intravenously every 3 weeks, starting 2014. A median of about 130,000 T cells was found in the blood samples.

Deletions cut 0 bases from V and 0 bases from J, with 11 bases between. Germline values: CDR1 LGHNA, CDR2 YSLEER. The CDR3 length is 17 residues. This table comes from immunoSEQ multiplex PCR, and its TCRdb copy is limited to in-frame clones, with some not included. The table includes about 44,000 clones, almost 85% detected once. This receptor was taken from an older man with urothelial cancer. The input for sequencing was PBMCs, taken around atezolizumab (anti-PD-L1) treatment. V gene TRBV4-3 combines with J gene TRBJ2-2; D not resolved. In DNA, the CDR3 is TGCGCCAGCAGCCAAGATGACTGGATAACGAACACCGGGGAGCTGTTTTTT. This encodes CASSQDDWITNTGELFF.